The present TCR beta chain was sequenced within a study of T cell responses to AZD1222 COVID-19 vaccine (dated by TCRdb to the early 2020s). For the study in its entirety: AZD1222 recipients given second doses at about 4 weeks or at about 12 weeks were pooled, since spike-specific TCR depth and breadth were not found to differ between the two schedules. TCR sequencing covered some 240 trial participants: about 210 given two doses of AZD1222 and 26 given two doses of MenACWY control vaccine. Enrollment into the trials was organized by age into subgroups of 18-55, 56-69 and 70-plus years, and those subgroups contained roughly 150, 30 and 60 TCR-sequenced participants, respectively. What the research found in general, with its limitations: The whole spike protein was spanned by vaccine-associated CD4 TCRs, and dominant responses were seen in regions 160-218 and 743-854. Conclusions about previously exposed vaccinees are limited, since just five to seven AZD1222 recipients were seropositive for SARS-CoV-2 at baseline. The 56-69-year group was small, and its depth increase did not reach significance, likely because of low power. Epitopes outside the regions mutated in the B.1.351 and B.1.1.7 variants were reportedly recognized by nearly half of the unique spike-specific TCRs. A significant rise in spike-specific TCR breadth and depth was observed after two AZD1222 doses relative to day 0 and relative to MenACWY recipients. Participants were mostly white British and included more females than males, and it was suggested by the authors that clonal diversity may have been underestimated. Because no day 14 peak-response samples were available, repertoires were characterized only after the peak T cell response.

A note on this clone: The specificity of this receptor is unknown. One base away there is no much larger clone; base qualities are not given.

The CDR3 regions of human TCRbeta chains were analyzed by immunosequencing. As for how the authors treated the data: Repertoire TCRs were checked for matches against a reference library of SARS-CoV-2-specific TCRs that had been generated using the MIRA antigen-specificity platform. Breadth was defined as the fraction of unique TCRs that were SARS-CoV-2-associated, and depth was defined as the fraction of total T cells that were SARS-CoV-2-associated. Each spike-specific TCR was assigned to its reactive spike region and to a CD4 or CD8 class using the MIRA data. Log10-transformed breadth and depth values were compared by one-way ANOVA with Sidak's multiple comparisons tests. TCRdb took over this immuneACCESS table, retaining in-frame rearrangements with V and J assigned. Such tables are incomplete; in checked studies, under half of the missing clones stem from an unresolved V gene, and the remainder is unexplained. V, J and clone size derive from that table, while D and trimming were established from the DNA sequence. This sample is represented by more than 110,000 clones; 85% to 95% of them were singletons. The top ten clonotypes cover 5% to 6.5% of the sample.

V is reduced by 4 bases and J by 3 bases, leaving a spacing of 5 bases between them. CDR1 and CDR2, per the germline V gene, are SGHTS and YDEGEE. Reading from cysteine to phenylalanine, the CDR3 counts 11 amino acids. The kept DNA is CDR3 alone, 33 bases in frame from the first base. The time point label here, explained by the study, means: baseline before first vaccination. Vaccinee samples were obtained from the UK trials COV001 and COV002, which included a single-blind randomized controlled phase 2/3 trial of AZD1222 (ChAdOx1 nCoV-19) in healthy adults. For TCRbeta chain sequencing, PBMC samples were collected from trial participants at day 0 and at day 28 after the second dose.

This sample comprised peripheral blood, obtained on day 0 of AZD1222 vaccination. This TCR came from an adult in good health. Rearrangement joined TRBV5-8 to TRBJ2-7; a confident D gene designation cannot be given. The CDR3 corresponds to CASSPYYEQYF. The DNA is as follows: TGTGCCAGCAGCCCCTACTACGAGCAGTACTTC.